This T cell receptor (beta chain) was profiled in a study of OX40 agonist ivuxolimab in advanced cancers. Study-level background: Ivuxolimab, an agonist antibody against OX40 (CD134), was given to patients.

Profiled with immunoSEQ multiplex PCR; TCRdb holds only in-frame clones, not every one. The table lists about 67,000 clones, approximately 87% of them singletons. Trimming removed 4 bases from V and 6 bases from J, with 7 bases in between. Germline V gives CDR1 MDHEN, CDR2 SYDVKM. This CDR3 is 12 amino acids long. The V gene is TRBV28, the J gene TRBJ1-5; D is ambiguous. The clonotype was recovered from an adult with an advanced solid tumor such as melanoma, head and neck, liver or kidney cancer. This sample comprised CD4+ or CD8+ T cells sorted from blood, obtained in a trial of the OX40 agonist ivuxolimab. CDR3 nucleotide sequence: TGTGCCAGCAGTTCTAGAGTTCAGCCCCAGCATTTT. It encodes CASSSRVQPQHF.